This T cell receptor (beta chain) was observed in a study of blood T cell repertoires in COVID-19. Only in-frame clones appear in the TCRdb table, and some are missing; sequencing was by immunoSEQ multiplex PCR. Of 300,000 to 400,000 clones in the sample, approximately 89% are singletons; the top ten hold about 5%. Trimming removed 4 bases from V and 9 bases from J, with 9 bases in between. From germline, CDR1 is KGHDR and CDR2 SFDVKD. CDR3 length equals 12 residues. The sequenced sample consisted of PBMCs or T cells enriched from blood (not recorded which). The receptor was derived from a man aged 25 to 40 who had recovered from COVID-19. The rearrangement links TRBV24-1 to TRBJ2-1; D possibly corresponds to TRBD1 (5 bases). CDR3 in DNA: TGTGCCACCAGTGAATGGGGCTTTGAGCAGTTCTTC. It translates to CATSEWGFEQFF.